A single sample is the source of the 18 T cell receptor beta chains below, sequenced in a study of T cell responses to AZD1222 COVID-19 vaccine. The data were produced by immunoSEQ multiplex PCR, yet TCRdb's version contains in-frame clones alone and is incomplete. The repertoire holds fewer than 120,000 clones, with roughly 92% as singletons. This specimen was peripheral blood, taken 28 days after the second AZD1222 dose. The source of these receptors is an adult who received the AZD1222 COVID-19 vaccine.

This sequence joins TRBV5-4 and TRBJ1-2; D perhaps matches TRBD1 (5 bases). The CDR3 extends over 14 amino acids. Germline values: CDR1 SGHNT, CDR2 YYREEE (reference sequence). Trimming cost V 4 bases and J 3 bases, with 13 bases left between them. CDR3 bases: TGTGCCAGCAGCCCCCGGGACGGAGACTATGGCTACACCTTC. Protein sequence: CASSPRDGDYGYTF.

This rearrangement joins TRBV27 to TRBJ2-7; D ambiguous. Per the germline V gene, CDR1 is MNHEY and CDR2 is SMNVEV (reference sequence). This CDR3 is built from 15 residues. Deletions cut 6 bases from V and 4 bases from J, with 19 bases between. In DNA form, the CDR3 reads TGTGCCAGCAGCCGAAAAACATCGAGGTGGTACGAGCAGTACTTC. The encoded protein is CASSRKTSRWYEQYF.

The rearrangement uses TRBV5-1 and TRBJ1-3, with D possibly being TRBD1 (6 bases). Germline-derived CDR1 and CDR2 are SGHRS and YFSETQ. The germline V and J ends were trimmed by 4 bases and 0 bases, with 14 bases remaining between them. The CDR3 consists of 16 residues. CDR3 residues: CASSPSDSYSGNTIYF. Written as DNA, the CDR3 is TGCGCCAGCAGCCCCTCGGACAGTTACTCTGGAAACACCATATATTTT. Drawing the rest from reference TRBV5-1 and TRBJ1-3, the complete variable domain is KAGVTQTPRYLIKTRGQQVTLSCSPISGHRSVSWYQQTPGQGLQFLFEYFSETQRNKGNFPGRFSGRQFSNSRSEMNVSTLELGDSALYLCASSPSDSYSGNTIYFGEGSWLTVV.

This clone was observed a single time. The V call is TRBV7-4, the J call TRBJ1-5; no clear D. Per germline, CDR1 SGHVT and CDR2 SQSDAQ. V was cut by 5 bases and J by 3 bases, with 17 bases left in between. The CDR3 has 16 amino acids. CDR3 bases: TGTGCCAGCAGCCCCCCCCCGCCGGCGGTCAATCAGCCCCAGCATTTT. Translation gives CASSPPPPAVNQPQHF.

The chain combines TRBV10-3 with TRBJ1-1; D is perhaps TRBD1 (5 bases). CDR3 length: 13 amino acids. CDR1 and CDR2 (germline): ENHRY, SYGVKD. Trimming shortened V by 6 bases and J by 0 bases, and 8 bases separated the two germline ends. In DNA, the CDR3 is TGTGCCATCAGAGACAGAATGAACACTGAAGCTTTCTTT. It is translated as CAIRDRMNTEAFF.

This chain links TRBV9 with TRBJ1-3, with no clear D. Germline CDR1 is SGDLS and CDR2 is YYNGEE. V dropped 2 bases and J dropped 2 bases, with 14 bases sitting between them. The length of the CDR3 is 16 residues. The CDR3: CASSVLPGVAGNTIYF. The CDR3 bases are TGTGCCAGCAGCGTTCTCCCCGGAGTGGCTGGAAACACCATATATTTT. The whole variable domain, remainder taken from reference TRBV9 and TRBJ1-3, is DSGVTQTPKHLITATGQRVTLRCSPRSGDLSVYWYQQSLDQGLQFLIQYYNGEERAKGNILERFSAQQFPDLHSELNLSSLELGDSALYFCASSVLPGVAGNTIYFGEGSWLTVV.

Notes on this clone: This same CDR3 is encoded by further DNA sequences in the sample. The CDR3 is CASSIGLSYEQYF. The CDR3 DNA reads as TGTGCCAGTAGTATAGGACTCTCCTACGAGCAGTACTTC. The V call is TRBV19, the J call TRBJ2-7; no reliable D call. The CDR3 extends over 13 amino acids. Germline V gene lookup returns CDR1 LNHDA and CDR2 SQIVND (reference sequence). Trimming pared 1 base from V and 0 bases from J, leaving 4 bases between. Drawing the rest from reference TRBV19 and TRBJ2-7, the complete variable domain is DGGITQSPKYLFRKEGQNVTLSCEQNLNHDAMYWYRQDPGQGLRLIYYSQIVNDFQKGDIAEGYSVSREKKESFPLTVTSAQKNPTAFYLCASSIGLSYEQYFGPGTRLTVT.

The V gene is TRBV6-6, the J gene TRBJ2-5, with 11 positions matching TRBD2. The J segment lost 4 bases and the V segment lost 6 bases, leaving 7 bases of the junction unmatched. The V gene's germline CDR1 is MNHNY and CDR2 SVGAGI (reference sequence). The CDR3 length is 15 residues. CDR3 bases: TGTGCCAGCAGAAATAGCGGGGGGGCTGTAGAGACCCAGTACTTC. Its translation is CASRNSGGAVETQYF.

V gene TRBV7-3 combines with J gene TRBJ2-2; D gene uncertain. The germline CDR1 and CDR2 sequences are SGHTA and FQGTGA. Trimming took off 2 bases at V and 6 bases at J, with 10 bases between the two ends. The CDR3 spans 14 residues. The CDR3 DNA reads TGTGCCAGCAGCTTATTGGGCGGTCCCGGGGAGCTGTTTTTT. As protein: CASSLLGGPGELFF.

The CDR3 sequence is CASSLPTGAEQYF. The CDR3 DNA reads TGTGCCAGCAGTTTACCGACAGGTGCCGAGCAGTACTTC. The chain carries TRBV28 and TRBJ2-7; D might be TRBD1 (6 bases). The CDR3 is 13 residues long. The V end was cut by 2 bases, the J end by 6 bases, with 11 bases between. In germline, CDR1 is MDHEN, CDR2 SYDVKM.

V usage is TRBV2 and J usage is TRBJ2-4; TRBD2 matches 7 bases. The V segment lost 5 bases and the J segment 4 bases; nucleotides outside the gene matches: 11. The CDR3 contains 16 residues. Germline loops: CDR1 SNHLY, CDR2 FYNNEI. The CDR3 nucleotides are TGTGCCAGCAGTCTAGGGTGGCTAGCGGCAAAAAACATTCAGTACTTC. This codes for CASSLGWLAAKNIQYF.

The V and J genes are TRBV7-9 and TRBJ1-2; 9 nucleotides agree with TRBD1. J lost 7 bases, V lost 5 bases, and 8 bases had no gene match. The CDR3 extends over 14 amino acids. The germline V gene encodes CDR1 SEHNR and CDR2 FQNEAQ (reference sequence). The CDR3 is CASSRPGTGIGYTF. The CDR3, as DNA: TGTGCCAGCAGCCGTCCCGGGACAGGGATTGGCTACACCTTC. Together with reference TRBV7-9 and TRBJ1-2, the CDR3 gives the full variable domain: DTGVSQNPRHKITKRGQNVTFRCDPISEHNRLYWYRQTLGQGPEFLTYFQNEAQLEKSRLLSDRFSAERPKGSFSTLEIQRTEQGDSAMYLCASSRPGTGIGYTFGSGTRLTVV.

The V call is TRBV19, the J call TRBJ1-2, with D hard to call. CDR1 is LNHDA, CDR2 SQIVND, per germline (reference sequence). V was cut by 3 bases and J by 3 bases, with 8 bases left in between. The CDR3 has 13 residues. DNA of the CDR3: TGTGCCAGTAGTATTAGACGGGACTATGGCTACACCTTC. The encoded protein is CASSIRRDYGYTF. Drawing the rest from reference TRBV19 and TRBJ1-2, the complete variable domain is DGGITQSPKYLFRKEGQNVTLSCEQNLNHDAMYWYRQDPGQGLRLIYYSQIVNDFQKGDIAEGYSVSREKKESFPLTVTSAQKNPTAFYLCASSIRRDYGYTFGSGTRLTVV.

This rearrangement joins TRBV12-1 to TRBJ2-7. TRBV12-1 is annotated as a pseudogene. This CDR3 is 16 amino acids long. CDR3 amino acids: CASSSIGTPLSYEQYF. CDR3 coding DNA: TGTGCCAGCAGCTCGATCGGGACCCCGCTCAGCTACGAGCAGTACTTC.

This sequence joins TRBV5-5 and TRBJ1-5; no firm D call. CDR3 size: 14 residues. Trimming shortened V by 2 bases and J by 6 bases, and 12 bases separated the two germline ends. Germline V CDR1 and CDR2: SGHKS, YYEKEE (reference sequence). Here the CDR3 reads CASSLIGSGQPQHF. The CDR3 DNA is TGTGCCAGCAGCTTAATAGGGTCCGGTCAGCCCCAGCATTTT.

This chain links TRBV11-2 with TRBJ2-4; the D gene is possibly TRBD1 (6 bases). The CDR3 has 17 residues. The germline gives CDR1 SGHAT, CDR2 FQNNGV. The V end was cut by 0 bases, the J end by 0 bases, with 12 bases between. The CDR3 region is CASSLDVQGIAKNIQYF. CDR3 nucleotides: TGTGCCAGCAGCTTAGATGTACAGGGTATAGCCAAAAACATTCAGTACTTC.

A single count supports this clone. The chain has TRBV5-1 and TRBJ1-4; D gene ambiguous. There are 14 residues in the CDR3. V was pared by 1 base and J by 5 bases, with 9 bases between. Germline CDR1 reads SGHRS; CDR2 reads YFSETQ. CDR3 region: CASSLRHLNEKLFF. CDR3 DNA: TGCGCCAGCAGCTTGCGCCACCTAAATGAAAAACTGTTTTTT.

The chain uses TRBV4-3 and TRBJ1-1; D ambiguous. The CDR3 extends over 13 amino acids. Trimming pared 0 bases from V and 10 bases from J, leaving 12 bases between. Germline lookup yields CDR1 LGHNA and CDR2 YSLEER. In DNA, the CDR3 is TGCGCCAGCAGCCAAGATCTACCGCTAGCAGCTTTCTTT. Its translation: CASSQDLPLAAFF.